Following are 20 T cell receptor beta chains from one sample sequenced in a study of T cell responses to AZD1222 COVID-19 vaccine. Measured with immunoSEQ multiplex PCR; TCRdb has only the in-frame clones, and not every one. The sample has about 120,000 clones; 75% to 90% are singletons. Here the sequenced sample was peripheral blood, taken on day 0 of AZD1222 vaccination. The receptors here all came from an adult in good health.

The rearrangement joins TRBV6-5 to TRBJ1-5, with D uncertain. Per germline, CDR1 MNHEY and CDR2 SVGAGI. Trimming took off 6 bases at V and 0 bases at J, with 6 bases between the two ends. The CDR3 is made up of 13 amino acids. The CDR3 here is CASRHHSNQPQHF. In DNA, the CDR3 is TGTGCCAGCAGGCACCATAGCAATCAGCCCCAGCATTTT.

V and J are TRBV4-1 and TRBJ2-5, with TRBD1 identical over 7 bases. Germline CDR1 and CDR2: MGHRA and YSYEKL. The CDR3 is 14 residues long. V dropped 4 bases and J dropped 0; count of bases not matched to a gene: 2. The CDR3 DNA reads as TGCGCCAGCAGCCTGGGACAGAACCAAGAGACCCAGTACTTC. The encoded protein is CASSLGQNQETQYF.

CDR3 region: CASSIGGGSYEQYF. CDR3 in DNA: TGTGCCAGTAGTATAGGGGGCGGGTCCTACGAGCAGTACTTC. The chain combines TRBV19 with TRBJ2-7; D may be TRBD1 or TRBD2 (5 bases each). V lost 1 base to trimming and J lost 1 base, with 8 bases between them. The length of the CDR3 is 14 residues. Germline CDR1 reads LNHDA; CDR2 reads SQIVND (reference sequence).

The J gene is TRBJ1-1, the V gene TRBV5-1; D is uncertain. The CDR3 contains 11 residues. CDR1 and CDR2 (germline): SGHRS, YFSETQ. The V and J ends lost 0 bases and 8 bases respectively, with 5 bases between them. CDR3 sequence (DNA): TGCGCCAGCAGCTTGGGAACAGAAGCTTTCTTT. It yields the protein CASSLGTEAFF.

This chain connects TRBV30 to TRBJ1-1; TRBD1 is a possible D gene (6 bases). CDR1 is GTSNPN and CDR2 is SVGIG in the germline V gene (reference sequence). This CDR3 region has 15 residues. Trimming pared 0 bases from V and 7 bases from J, leaving 18 bases between. CDR3 sequence reads: CAWSVRTVGVGEAFF. Written as DNA, the CDR3 is TGTGCCTGGAGTGTAAGGACAGTAGGGGTGGGTGAAGCTTTCTTT.

The chain recombines TRBV27 with TRBJ2-7; D not resolved. Deletions cut 6 bases from V and 1 base from J, with 10 bases between. This CDR3 comprises 13 residues. Germline V lookup: CDR1 MNHEY, CDR2 SMNVEV (reference sequence). CDR3 coding DNA: TGTGCCAGCAGCCCACATCGATCCTACGAGCAGTACTTC. This translates into CASSPHRSYEQYF.

This clone has only a few counts. The chain has TRBV6-5 and TRBJ1-2; 8 nucleotides agree with TRBD1. Germline V gene data show CDR1 as MNHEY and CDR2 as SVGAGI. This CDR3 has 15 residues. The V gene end was trimmed by 6 bases and the J gene end by 1 base; junction bases not matched to a gene: 7. The CDR3, as DNA: TGTGCCAGCAGGGGGACAGGAATCCATAACTATGGCTACACCTTC. Residues: CASRGTGIHNYGYTF.

V gene TRBV24-1 combines with J gene TRBJ1-2; D remains unclear. The CDR3 consists of 14 residues. Germline loops: CDR1 KGHDR, CDR2 SFDVKD. V dropped 7 bases and J dropped 0 bases, with 11 bases sitting between them. The CDR3 nucleotides are TGTGCCACCAGCCTTAATAACCCTAACTATGGCTACACCTTC. Amino acid sequence: CATSLNNPNYGYTF.

This chain links TRBV6-5 with TRBJ1-1, with D unclear. This CDR3 has 11 residues. V shed 7 bases and J shed 8 bases, with 11 bases lying between them. CDR1 MNHEY and CDR2 SVGAGI come from the germline V gene. The CDR3 bases are TGTGCCAGCACCATGAATGTGGAAGCTTTCTTT. Translated: CASTMNVEAFF.

J is TRBJ2-7 and V is TRBV6-5; D possibly uses TRBD1 or TRBD2 (5 bases each). CDR3 length equals 14 residues. Germline V gene sequence: CDR1 MNHEY, CDR2 SVGAGI. V lost 0 bases and J lost 2, with 8 bases in between. The DNA for the CDR3 is TGTGCCAGCAGTTACTCACAGGAGGCCTACGAGCAGTACTTC. This gives the protein CASSYSQEAYEQYF.

The V gene is TRBV27, the J gene TRBJ1-6; TRBD1 matches at 8 bases. The CDR3 length is 15 residues. V lost 5 bases, J lost 7 bases, and 7 bases stayed unmatched. Germline V gene data show CDR1 as MNHEY and CDR2 as SMNVEV (reference sequence). The CDR3 here is CASSSRDRSNSPLHF. DNA of the CDR3: TGTGCCAGCAGTAGCCGGGACAGGTCAAATTCACCCCTCCACTTT.

This clone was seen only a few times. The chain couples TRBV5-4 to TRBJ1-1; D is uncertain. Trimming left V 4 bases short and J 2 bases short, with 15 bases between. Germline lookup yields CDR1 SGHNT and CDR2 YYREEE (reference sequence). The CDR3 has 15 residues. The CDR3 loop reads CASSVRATPNTEAFF. For the CDR3, the DNA is TGTGCCAGCAGCGTAAGGGCCACCCCAAACACTGAAGCTTTCTTT.

This chain connects TRBV6-5 to TRBJ2-5, with TRBD1 matching 10 bases. With V trimmed by 7 bases and J by 4 bases, 3 bases remained unmatched. Looked up from germline, CDR1 is MNHEY and CDR2 is SVGAGI. The CDR3 runs 13 residues. The CDR3 sequence: CASTWTGGETQYF. CDR3 sequence (DNA): TGTGCCAGCACCTGGACAGGGGGAGAGACCCAGTACTTC.

The gene calls are TRBV5-6 and TRBJ2-1, with TRBD1 matching over 10 bases. This CDR3 has 16 residues. Germline CDR1 and CDR2: SGHDT and YYEEEE. The V gene end was trimmed by 2 bases and the J gene end by 7 bases; junction bases not matched to a gene: 9. The chain's CDR3 is CASSFLTGGSENEQFF. The DNA of the CDR3 is TGTGCCAGCAGCTTCTTGACAGGGGGCAGTGAGAATGAGCAGTTCTTC.

This sequence joins TRBV6-5 and TRBJ1-3; 9 bases match TRBD1. Germline lookup yields CDR1 MNHEY and CDR2 SVGAGI. The V gene end was trimmed by 8 bases and the J gene end by 4 bases; junction bases not matched to a gene: 6. CDR3 length: 14 residues. The DNA of the CDR3 is TGTGCCAGCGGGGGACAGGGCTACGGAAACACCATATATTTT. Its translation: CASGGQGYGNTIYF.

The sample holds a few counts of this clone. Here the CDR3 DNA reads TGTGCCAGTACCGGACCGATCAATCAGCCCCAGCATTTT. Encoded protein: CASTGPINQPQHF. The chain links TRBV19 to TRBJ1-5; D is unclear. V lost 7 bases, J lost 3 bases, and 10 bases lay in between. The length of the CDR3 is 13 residues. The germline V gene encodes CDR1 LNHDA and CDR2 SQIVND (reference sequence).

This clone showed up just once. This sequence joins TRBV11-1 and TRBJ2-3, with D possibly TRBD2 on 6 matching bases. The CDR3 contains 11 residues. Germline V gives CDR1 SGHAT, CDR2 FQDESV (reference sequence). Deletions cut 8 bases from V and 6 bases from J, with 9 bases between. CDR3: CASPRGDTQYF. CDR3 bases: TGTGCCAGCCCCCGGGGGGATACGCAGTATTTT. Using reference TRBV11-1 and TRBJ2-3 for the parts outside the CDR3, the full variable domain is EAEVAQSPRYKITEKSQAVAFWCDPISGHATLYWYRQILGQGPELLVQFQDESVVDDSQLPKDRFSAERLKGVDSTLKIQPAELGDSAMYLCASPRGDTQYFGPGTRLTVL.

This rearrangement joins TRBV2 to TRBJ2-4; D is perhaps TRBD2 (6 bases). The CDR3 sequence is 14 residues long. CDR1 and CDR2 from the germline V gene are SNHLY and FYNNEI. Trimming cost V 5 bases and J 12 bases, with 20 bases left between them. The CDR3 loop is CASSTMSGRSGQYF. In DNA form, the CDR3 reads TGTGCCAGCAGTACTATGTCCGGGAGATCGGGTCAGTACTTC.

V gene TRBV3-1 (or the pseudogene TRBV3-2) combines with J gene TRBJ1-2; D call uncertain. This CDR3 has 17 amino acids. Trimming stripped 2 bases from V and 4 bases from J, with 20 bases between. In germline, CDR1 is LGHDT, CDR2 YNNKEL (reference sequence). The DNA of the CDR3 is TGTGCCAGCAGCCAATCCTCGGACGGCGTATGGGTCTATGGCTACACCTTC. It codes for CASSQSSDGVWVYGYTF.

The rearrangement links TRBV5-4 to TRBJ1-4; TRBD1 might be the D (5 bases). The germline V gene has CDR1 SGHNT and CDR2 YYREEE (reference sequence). This CDR3 has 16 amino acids. The V and J ends lost 5 bases and 0 bases respectively, with 14 bases between them. The CDR3 nucleotides are TGTGCCAGCAGAAAAGGGGACGGCACAACTAATGAAAAACTGTTTTTT. Translated: CASRKGDGTTNEKLFF.